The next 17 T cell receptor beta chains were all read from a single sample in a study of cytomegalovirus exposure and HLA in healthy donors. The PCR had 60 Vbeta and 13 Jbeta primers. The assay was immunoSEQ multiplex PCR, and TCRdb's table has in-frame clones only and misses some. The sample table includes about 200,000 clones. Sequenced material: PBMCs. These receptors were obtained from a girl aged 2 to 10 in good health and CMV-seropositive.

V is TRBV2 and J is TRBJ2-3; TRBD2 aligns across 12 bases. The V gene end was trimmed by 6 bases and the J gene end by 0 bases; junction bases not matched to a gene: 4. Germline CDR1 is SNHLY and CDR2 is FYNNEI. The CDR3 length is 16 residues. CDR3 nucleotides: TGTGCCAGCAGGTTACTAGCGGGAGGAAGCACAGATACGCAGTATTTT. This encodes CASRLLAGGSTDTQYF.

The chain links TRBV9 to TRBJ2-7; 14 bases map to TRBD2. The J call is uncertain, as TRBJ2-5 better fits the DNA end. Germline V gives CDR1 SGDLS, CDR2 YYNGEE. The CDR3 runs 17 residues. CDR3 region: CASSFGTSGRGLETQYF. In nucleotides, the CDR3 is TGTGCCAGCAGCTTCGGGACTAGCGGGAGAGGATTGGAGACCCAGTACTTC.

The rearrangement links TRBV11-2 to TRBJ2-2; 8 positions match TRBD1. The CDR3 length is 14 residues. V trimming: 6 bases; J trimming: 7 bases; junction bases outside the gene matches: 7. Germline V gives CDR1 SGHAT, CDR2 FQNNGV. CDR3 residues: CASRRRDRIGELFF. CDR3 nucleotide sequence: TGTGCCAGCAGACGACGGGACAGGATCGGGGAGCTGTTTTTT.

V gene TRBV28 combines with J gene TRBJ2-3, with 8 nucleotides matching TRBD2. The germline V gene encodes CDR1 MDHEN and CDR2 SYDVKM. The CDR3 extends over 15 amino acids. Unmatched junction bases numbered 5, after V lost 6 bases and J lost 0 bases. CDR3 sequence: CASRLADPSTDTQYF. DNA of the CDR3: TGTGCCAGCAGACTAGCGGACCCTAGCACAGATACGCAGTATTTT.

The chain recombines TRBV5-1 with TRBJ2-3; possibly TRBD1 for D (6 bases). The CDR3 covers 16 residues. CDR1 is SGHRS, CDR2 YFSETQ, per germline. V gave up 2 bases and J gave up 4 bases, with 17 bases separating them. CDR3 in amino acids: CASSFGQRGRADTQYF. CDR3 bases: TGCGCCAGCAGCTTTGGACAGCGTGGAAGGGCAGATACGCAGTATTTT.

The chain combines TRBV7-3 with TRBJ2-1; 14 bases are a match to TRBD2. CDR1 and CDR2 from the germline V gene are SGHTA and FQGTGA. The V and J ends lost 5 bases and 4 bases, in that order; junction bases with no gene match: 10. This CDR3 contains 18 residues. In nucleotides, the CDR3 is TGTGCCAGCAGCCCAGCGGGGACTAGCGGGAGCCTTTACAATGAGCAGTTCTTC. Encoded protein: CASSPAGTSGSLYNEQFF.

The CDR3 sequence is CASSWDRSTDTQYF. CDR3 nucleotides: TGTGCCAGCAGTTGGGACAGGAGCACAGATACGCAGTATTTT. The chain carries TRBV6-5 and TRBJ2-3; 8 nucleotides match TRBD1. Germline CDR1 and CDR2: MNHEY and SVGAGI. V lost 4 bases to trimming and J lost 0 bases; unmatched junction nucleotides: 0. This CDR3 has 14 residues.

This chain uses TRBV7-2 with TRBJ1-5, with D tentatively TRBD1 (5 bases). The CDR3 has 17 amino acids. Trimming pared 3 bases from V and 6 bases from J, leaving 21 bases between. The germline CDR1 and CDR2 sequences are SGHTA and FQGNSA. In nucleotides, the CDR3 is TGTGCCAGCAGCTTCGACCCTTCCCCCCAGGGCCCTCAGCCCCAGCATTTT. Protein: CASSFDPSPQGPQPQHF.

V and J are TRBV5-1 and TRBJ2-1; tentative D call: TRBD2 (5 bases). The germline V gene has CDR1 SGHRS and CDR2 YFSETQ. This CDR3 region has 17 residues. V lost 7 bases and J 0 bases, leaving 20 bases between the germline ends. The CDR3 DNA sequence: TGCGCCAGCTGGCCCCAAATGACGGGAAGCTCCTACAATGAGCAGTTCTTC. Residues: CASWPQMTGSSYNEQFF.

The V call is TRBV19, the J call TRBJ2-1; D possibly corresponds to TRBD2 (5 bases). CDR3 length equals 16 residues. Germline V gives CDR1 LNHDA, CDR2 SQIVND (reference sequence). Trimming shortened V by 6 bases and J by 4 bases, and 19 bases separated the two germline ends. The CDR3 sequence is CASRPTTTLPYNEQFF. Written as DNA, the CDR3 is TGTGCCAGTAGACCAACGACTACCCTTCCTTACAATGAGCAGTTCTTC.

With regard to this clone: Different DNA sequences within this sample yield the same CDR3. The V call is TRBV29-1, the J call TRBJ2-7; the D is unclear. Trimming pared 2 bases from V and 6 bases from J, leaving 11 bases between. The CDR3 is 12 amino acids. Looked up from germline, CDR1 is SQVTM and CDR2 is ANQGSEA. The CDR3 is CSVERVGAEQYF. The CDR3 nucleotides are TGCAGCGTTGAACGGGTAGGCGCCGAGCAGTACTTC.

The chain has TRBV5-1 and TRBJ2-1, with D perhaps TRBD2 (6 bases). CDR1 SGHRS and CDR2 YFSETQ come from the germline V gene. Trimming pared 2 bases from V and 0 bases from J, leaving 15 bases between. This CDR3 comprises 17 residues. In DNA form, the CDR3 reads TGCGCCAGCAGCTTATACCTTGACGGGAGCTCCTACAATGAGCAGTTCTTC. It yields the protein CASSLYLDGSSYNEQFF.

CDR3 in amino acids: CASSRGVTLGNTIYF. The CDR3 bases are TGTGCCAGCAGCCGGGGAGTTACGCTGGGAAACACCATATATTTT. V usage is TRBV9 and J usage is TRBJ1-3, with D hard to call. The V gene lost 4 bases and the J gene lost 4 bases, with 15 bases spanning the gap. CDR1 SGDLS and CDR2 YYNGEE come from the germline V gene. The CDR3 has 15 amino acids.

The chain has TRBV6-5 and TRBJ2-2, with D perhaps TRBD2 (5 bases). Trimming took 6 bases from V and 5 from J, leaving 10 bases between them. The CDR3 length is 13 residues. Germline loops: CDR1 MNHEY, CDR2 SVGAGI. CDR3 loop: CASRGVGTGELFF. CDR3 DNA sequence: TGTGCCAGCAGGGGAGTGGGGACCGGGGAGCTGTTTTTT.

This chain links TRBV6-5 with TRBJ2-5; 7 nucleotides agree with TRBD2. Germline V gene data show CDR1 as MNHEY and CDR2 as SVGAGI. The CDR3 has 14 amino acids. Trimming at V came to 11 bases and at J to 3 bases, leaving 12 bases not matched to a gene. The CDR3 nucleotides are TGTGCCGCGAGCTGGCCAGGGAGGGAAGAGACCCAGTACTTC. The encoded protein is CAASWPGREETQYF.

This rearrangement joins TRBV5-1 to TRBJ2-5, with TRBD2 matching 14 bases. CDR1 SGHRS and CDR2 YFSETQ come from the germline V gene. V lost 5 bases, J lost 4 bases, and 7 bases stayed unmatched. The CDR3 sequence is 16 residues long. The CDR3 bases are TGCGCCAGCAGACCGGGACTAGCGGGAGTAGGAGAGACCCAGTACTTC. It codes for CASRPGLAGVGETQYF.

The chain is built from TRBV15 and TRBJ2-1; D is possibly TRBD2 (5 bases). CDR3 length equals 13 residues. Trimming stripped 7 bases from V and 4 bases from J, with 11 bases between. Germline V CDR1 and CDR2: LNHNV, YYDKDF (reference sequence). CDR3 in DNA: TGTGCCACCACCGGCGGGCCTTACAATGAGCAGTTCTTC. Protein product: CATTGGPYNEQFF.